This T cell receptor beta chain was captured in a study of blood T cell repertoires in COVID-19. Data came from immunoSEQ multiplex PCR; TCRdb stores just in-frame clones and leaves some out. The table records about 240,000 clones, 87% of them present only once. Trimming shortened V by 10 bases and J by 2 bases, and 14 bases separated the two germline ends. In germline, CDR1 is SNHLY, CDR2 FYNNEI. This CDR3 is 13 amino acids long. The sequencing input was PBMCs or T cells enriched from blood (not recorded which). V usage is TRBV2 and J usage is TRBJ1-2; D is possibly TRBD1 (6 bases). The clonotype was recovered from a woman in her thirties with acute COVID-19. CDR3 nucleotides: TGTGCCATCGATACAGGGCCGAACTATGGCTACACCTTC. Its translation: CAIDTGPNYGYTF.